The source of this T cell receptor beta chain is a study of beta chain features in type 1 diabetes. Across the whole study: Researchers looked at approximately 100,000,000 sorted cells across all samples.

As every portion of the isolated RNA was reverse transcribed, the sequencing read expressed TCRB transcripts. Produced via immunoSEQ multiplex PCR; TCRdb's table is partial and in-frame only. The sample holds over 300,000 clones; around 9.7% are singletons and the top ten take around 1%. This clone was found a few times. Antigen specificity is unknown. Other DNA sequences from this sample encode an identical CDR3 as well. V gave up 3 bases and J gave up 9 bases, with 11 bases separating them. This CDR3 is 13 amino acids long. The germline gives CDR1 SGHAT, CDR2 FQNNGV. General study findings and limits: Individuals with type 1 diabetes displayed fewer insertions and more deletions at VDJ junctions. Type 1 diabetes patients had moderately but significantly shorter TCRB CDR3s in all four CD4+ subsets.

Sequencing was done on a sample of central memory CD4+ T cells from blood. The gene calls are TRBV11-2 and TRBJ2-2; D gene unclear. The receptor was isolated from a man aged 25-45 years with type 1 diabetes. The CDR3 protein is CASSFGSPRELFF. The CDR3 DNA reads TGTGCCAGCAGCTTTGGATCCCCCAGGGAGCTGTTTTTT.